This T cell receptor (beta chain) is from a study of T-cell reconstitution after alpha-beta-depleted transplantation in children. Unique molecular identifiers were incorporated during preparation of the TCRbeta library. MiXCR was run by TCRdb on the PCR reads, yielding one entry per CDR3 protein. Of roughly 610,000 distinct CDR3 sequences listed, roughly a tenth were seen once; the top ten hold around 4%. The CDR3 spans 14 residues. Germline CDR1 is SGHTA and CDR2 is FQGNSA. Trimming at V came to 7 bases and at J to 6 bases, leaving 10 bases not matched to a gene. This clonotype has just a few counts.

The chain combines TRBV7-2 with TRBJ2-3, with 7 nucleotides matching TRBD2. This specimen consisted of PBMCs from the stem cell graft donor, obtained from the stem cell graft. This TCR was sampled from a human donor who donated a stem cell graft to a child with acute myeloid leukemia. CDR3 sequence: CASTNPGGGDTQYF. CDR3 bases: TGTGCCAGCACCAACCCGGGGGGTGGGGATACGCAGTATTTT.